The 19 T cell receptor beta chains presented below share a single source sample, sequenced in a study of shared clonotypes between healthy human individuals. The protocol was immunoSEQ multiplex PCR, while the TCRdb copy is restricted to in-frame clones and leaves out a portion. The sample has approximately 2,000,000 clones, roughly 92% seen once. The sample was naive CD4+ T cells from PBMCs. Subset of the sample: CD45RA+ positively selected. The receptor set was obtained from a man aged 18 to 30 in good health. Some clones in this sample may be carry-over from other donors' samples.

This clone has a handful of counts. CDR3 sequence reads: CASRRPNRYSYEQYF. DNA for the CDR3: TGTGCCAGCAGGCGCCCCAACAGGTACTCCTACGAGCAGTACTTC. J is TRBJ2-7 and V is TRBV27, with D possibly matching TRBD1 (5 bases). CDR3 length: 15 residues. The V gene's germline CDR1 is MNHEY and CDR2 SMNVEV (reference sequence). V was trimmed by 6 bases and J by 0 bases, leaving 15 bases between them.

The chain couples TRBV7-8 to TRBJ2-3; a weak D match, TRBD1 (6 bases). The length of the CDR3 is 15 residues. Germline-derived CDR1 and CDR2 are SGHVS and FQNEAQ. V lost 8 bases to trimming and J lost 0 bases, with 15 bases between them. CDR3 in amino acids: CASRIQGVSTDTQYF. The CDR3 nucleotides read TGTGCCAGCCGCATACAGGGAGTAAGCACAGATACGCAGTATTTT. The whole variable domain, remainder taken from reference TRBV7-8 and TRBJ2-3, is GAGVSQSPRYKVAKRGQDVALRCDPISGHVSLFWYQQALGQGPEFLTYFQNEAQLDKSGLPSDRFFAERPEGSVSTLKIQRTQQEDSAVYLCASRIQGVSTDTQYFGPGTRLTVL.

The J gene is TRBJ2-1, the V gene TRBV7-8; the D gene could be TRBD1 or TRBD2 (5 bases each). This CDR3 has 13 residues. Germline assignment: CDR1 SGHVS and CDR2 FQNEAQ. With 5 bases removed from V and 12 bases from J, the gap between germline ends came to 17 bases. For the CDR3, the DNA is TGTGCCAGCAGCCCGGGGCCGACCTATCGGCAGTTCTTC. It codes for CASSPGPTYRQFF.

This chain uses TRBV18 with TRBJ2-3, with TRBD2 matching 9 bases. The CDR3 runs 16 residues. Trimming at V came to 4 bases and at J to 3 bases, leaving 8 bases not matched to a gene. Germline V gene sequence: CDR1 KGHSH, CDR2 LQKENI. The CDR3 loop reads CASSQGLAVGTDTQYF. In DNA, the CDR3 is TGTGCCAGCTCACAGGGACTAGCAGTCGGGACAGATACGCAGTATTTT.

This sequence joins TRBV5-4 and TRBJ2-2; 8 nucleotides agree with TRBD2. This CDR3 has 16 residues. The V segment lost 5 bases and the J segment 0 bases; nucleotides outside the gene matches: 6. Germline CDR1 reads SGHNT; CDR2 reads YYREEE (reference sequence). CDR3 in amino acids: CASSSLAGSNTGELFF. The CDR3 DNA reads as TGTGCCAGCAGTTCCCTAGCGGGTTCGAACACCGGGGAGCTGTTTTTT. The full variable domain, completed using reference TRBV5-4 and TRBJ2-2, is ETGVTQSPTHLIKTRGQQVTLRCSSQSGHNTVSWYQQALGQGPQFIFQYYREEENGRGNFPPRFSGLQFPNYSSELNVNALELDDSALYLCASSSLAGSNTGELFFGEGSRLTVL.

With respect to this clone: One end of the junction does not line up with germline, which may come from a read error. The rearrangement joins TRBV9 to TRBJ2-7; 7 positions agree with TRBD1. Looked up from germline, CDR1 is SGDLS and CDR2 is YYNGEE. The CDR3 contains 14 residues. This CDR3 is CASSVDRGFYGQYF. In DNA form, the CDR3 reads TGTGCCAGCAGCGTAGACAGGGGTTTTTACGGGCAGTACTTC. Full variable domain (outside the CDR3, taken from reference TRBV9 and TRBJ2-7): DSGVTQTPKHLITATGQRVTLRCSPRSGDLSVYWYQQSLDQGLQFLIQYYNGEERAKGNILERFSAQQFPDLHSELNLSSLELGDSALYFCASSVDRGFYGQYFGPGTRLTVT.

Remarks on this clone: This CDR3 is also generated by other DNA sequences in the sample. The chain couples TRBV7-2 to TRBJ2-3, with unresolved D. The CDR3 has 13 residues. Trimming shortened V by 2 bases and J by 2 bases, and 5 bases separated the two germline ends. Per the germline V gene, CDR1 is SGHTA and CDR2 is FQGNSA. Written as DNA, the CDR3 is TGTGCCAGCAGCTTATTATACACAGATACGCAGTATTTT. Translating it yields CASSLLYTDTQYF.

With respect to this clone: This sample includes further DNA sequences coding for the same CDR3. The rearrangement joins TRBV2 to TRBJ2-3, with TRBD1 matching over 10 bases. Germline V lookup: CDR1 SNHLY, CDR2 FYNNEI. J was trimmed by 3 bases and V by 4 bases; bases with no gene match: 1. The CDR3 totals 14 residues. The DNA for the CDR3 is TGTGCCAGCAGTGGACAGGGGGCGACAGATACGCAGTATTTT. Encoded protein: CASSGQGATDTQYF.

The V call is TRBV5-1, the J call TRBJ1-4; possible D gene TRBD1, 5 bases. Germline V gene sequence: CDR1 SGHRS, CDR2 YFSETQ. Trimming removed 1 base from V and 6 bases from J, with 13 bases in between. The length of the CDR3 is 15 residues. The CDR3 loop is CASSLFGQSDEKLFF. The CDR3 DNA sequence: TGCGCCAGCAGCTTGTTCGGACAATCGGATGAAAAACTGTTTTTT.

This clone occurred once. The chain links TRBV5-1 to TRBJ2-2; D uncertain. CDR3 length equals 14 residues. The germline V and J ends were trimmed by 3 bases and 8 bases, with 14 bases remaining between them. The germline V gene has CDR1 SGHRS and CDR2 YFSETQ. The CDR3 sequence is CASSWGTRRGELFF. Written as DNA, the CDR3 is TGCGCCAGCAGCTGGGGAACGAGAAGAGGGGAGCTGTTTTTT.

This clone has just one count. V usage is TRBV15 and J usage is TRBJ2-7; 11 bases fit TRBD1. Germline V gives CDR1 LNHNV, CDR2 YYDKDF (reference sequence). This CDR3 is built from 16 residues. With V trimmed by 2 bases and J by 2 bases, 5 bases remained unmatched. The CDR3 reads CATSRPGGQGAYEQYF. In DNA form, the CDR3 reads TGTGCCACCAGCAGACCCGGGGGACAGGGGGCCTACGAGCAGTACTTC.

V gene TRBV6-1 combines with J gene TRBJ1-5; 7 nucleotides match TRBD1. The CDR3 is 17 residues long. CDR1 is MNHNS and CDR2 is SASEGT in the germline V gene. Germline trimming cut 3 bases from V and 0 bases from J; bases unmatched to any gene: 8. CDR3 nucleotide sequence: TGTGCCAGCAGTGATAAGCCAGGGGGGATTAGCAATCAGCCCCAGCATTTT. Translating gives CASSDKPGGISNQPQHF.

The chain combines TRBV7-3 with TRBJ2-3, with D hard to call. Trimming stripped 2 bases from V and 1 base from J, with 10 bases between. Germline V gene data show CDR1 as SGHTA and CDR2 as FQGTGA. CDR3 size: 15 residues. The CDR3 sequence is CASSLQHPGTDTQYF. CDR3 DNA: TGTGCCAGCAGCTTACAACATCCGGGCACAGATACGCAGTATTTT.

V gene TRBV28 combines with J gene TRBJ1-5, with TRBD1 matching 9 bases. The length of the CDR3 is 15 residues. V lost 4 bases, J lost 9 bases, and 10 bases stayed unmatched. Germline CDR1 MDHEN, CDR2 SYDVKM. CDR3: CASSSRDRVVAPQHF. CDR3 sequence (DNA): TGTGCCAGCAGTTCCCGGGACAGGGTTGTGGCGCCCCAGCATTTT.

J is TRBJ2-7 and V is TRBV28; tentatively, D is TRBD2 (7 bases). Germline V lookup: CDR1 MDHEN, CDR2 SYDVKM. The CDR3 totals 14 residues. The germline V and J ends were trimmed by 4 bases and 7 bases, with 17 bases remaining between them. The CDR3 sequence: CASSSGEGGVEQYF. The CDR3 DNA sequence: TGTGCCAGCAGTTCCGGGGAGGGGGGCGTGGAGCAGTACTTC.

CDR3 residues: CASRRDNYGYTF. CDR3 DNA: TGTGCCAGCAGGCGGGACAACTATGGCTACACCTTC. The J gene is TRBJ1-2, the V gene TRBV25-1; D may be TRBD1 (5 bases). This CDR3 has 12 amino acids. Trimming left V 6 bases short and J 2 bases short, with 7 bases between. Germline-derived CDR1 and CDR2 are MGHDK and SYGVNS.

About this clone: The sample holds other DNA sequences that translate to the same CDR3. The J gene is TRBJ2-3, the V gene TRBV5-1; 9 bases are a match to TRBD2. Per germline, CDR1 SGHRS and CDR2 YFSETQ. CDR3 length: 15 residues. V dropped 3 bases and J dropped 3; count of bases not matched to a gene: 5. Here the CDR3 DNA reads TGCGCCAGCAGCTCCCGAGCGGGAGGAACAGATACGCAGTATTTT. Translating gives CASSSRAGGTDTQYF.

CDR3 sequence (DNA): TGTGCCAGCAGCGTAACAACGGGAGCTGTAGTCGAGCAGTACTTC. It specifies CASSVTTGAVVEQYF. The rearrangement joins TRBV9 to TRBJ2-7, with D perhaps TRBD2 (6 bases). This CDR3 is built from 15 residues. CDR1 and CDR2 (germline): SGDLS, YYNGEE. V gave up 1 base and J gave up 6 bases, with 17 bases separating them.

CDR3 in DNA: TGTGCCAGTAGTATCGACGCTAGGGGATCACCCCTCCACTTT. It is translated as CASSIDARGSPLHF. The gene calls are TRBV19 and TRBJ1-6, with D possibly being TRBD1 (5 bases). Trimming cost V 3 bases and J 10 bases, with 13 bases left between them. CDR3 size: 14 residues. Germline V lookup: CDR1 LNHDA, CDR2 SQIVND (reference sequence). Combining the CDR3 with reference TRBV19 and TRBJ1-6 gives the whole variable domain DGGITQSPKYLFRKEGQNVTLSCEQNLNHDAMYWYRQDPGQGLRLIYYSQIVNDFQKGDIAEGYSVSREKKESFPLTVTSAQKNPTAFYLCASSIDARGSPLHFGNGTRLTVT.